This note documents a single TCR beta chain sequence. If patients had autoimmune disease history or systemic immunosuppression, they were excluded. Repertoires were generated with immunoSEQ multiplex PCR, while TCRdb's copy carries only in-frame clones and drops some. The sample has over 25,000 clones, under 80% seen once. This record comes from a study of OX40 agonist ivuxolimab in advanced cancers. V was trimmed by 2 bases and J by 8 bases, leaving 21 bases between them. Germline CDR1 SQVTM, CDR2 ANQGSEA. The length of the CDR3 is 15 residues. Source: CD4+ or CD8+ T cells sorted from blood, taken in a trial of the OX40 agonist ivuxolimab. This clonotype was obtained from an adult with an advanced solid tumor such as melanoma, head and neck, liver or kidney cancer. The chain recombines TRBV29-1 with TRBJ1-2; D gene ambiguous. The CDR3 region has the DNA TGCAGCGTTGAATTTTTCGGGGAGGGATCTGGGGGCTACACCTTC. Protein: CSVEFFGEGSGGYTF.